This T cell receptor (beta chain) was observed in a study of cytomegalovirus exposure and HLA in healthy donors (dated by TCRdb to the late 2010s). With respect to the entire study: An earlier analysis of roughly 500 of the donors reported about 280 Gb of sequence data and some 110 million unique TCR beta sequences obtained from some 200 million T cells. An early release that covered about 600 HLA-typed donors contained about 300 gigabases of sequencing data and tens of millions of unique TCR sequences. Of the roughly 390 genotyped donors, less than 85% were placed in the genetic ancestry cluster associated with self-reported Caucasian donors. The study was designed to test whether signatures of past pathogen exposure could be identified by cataloging public T cell receptors. The study profiled the T cell repertoires of hundreds of subjects by immunosequencing and related them to cytomegalovirus serostatus. Besides the first cohort of around 700 subjects, a separate validation cohort made up of some 110 different subjects was used. To predict cytomegalovirus infection status, the study brought together high-throughput TCR immunosequencing, statistical association of individual TCRs with disease status, and machine learning. In a later analysis, previously published TCR beta repertoires from 670 or so donors were re-analyzed and high-resolution HLA genotyping was added so that TCR occurrence patterns could be studied. Rather than using new phenotypic data, the later analysis identified candidate immune exposures from TCR beta sequences and from how often those sequences occurred across donors. To decide whether each TCR beta V gene segment behaved as functional or pseudogenic, an earlier analysis of some 600 of the donors relied on high-throughput TCR beta sequencing. Donor age, sex, ethnicity and CMV serostatus were collected together with the repertoire data. A later genetic analysis used genome-wide SNP genotypes for 398 of the 666 donors, treating that subset as a discovery cohort. All discovery cohort repertoires had been generated using a single sequencing platform. HLA typing covered class I and class II loci at four-digit resolution. Typing coverage varied by locus: roughly 629-640 donors for A, B, C, DRB1 and DQB1; roughly 520 for DQA1; over 600 for DPA1; around 450 for DPB1. Because of strong linkage in the cohort, roughly five DR-DQ haplotypes were treated as single units for association and clustering. On average, roughly 200,000 unique TCR beta nucleotide sequences were sequenced per donor among roughly 430 genotyped donors of the cohort, with roughly 18% of those sequences being non-productive.

Comments on this clone: The antigen this receptor binds is unknown.

CDR1 and CDR2, looked up from the germline V gene, are MDHEN and SYDVKM. The CDR3 runs 14 residues from the cysteine to the phenylalanine. The CDR3 DNA has 42 bases and is translated from base 1. V has 5 bases trimmed and J has 5 bases trimmed; junction bases matching no gene number 5. Library preparation was by the immunoSEQ multiplex PCR assay. A mixture of 60 forward primers for TCR Vbeta segments and 13 reverse primers for TCR Jbeta segments was used in the multiplex PCR. The CDR3 region of rearranged TCR beta genes was amplified from genomic DNA by a multiplex PCR assay. Amplified TCR beta libraries were sequenced as 87-base-pair reads on the Illumina HiSeq System. On the study's bioinformatics: A later analysis counted tens of millions of unique TCR beta chains across the 650 to 700 repertoires, and 10 million to 11 million of these chains were shared by at least two donors. Raw reads were error-corrected and collapsed into unique sequences with a nearest-neighbor algorithm that merged closely related sequences to remove PCR and sequencing errors. To assign V, D and J gene segments, CDR3 sequences were aligned to IMGT reference sequences. For a sequence to be retained, a match of at least six nucleotides to both a V gene segment and a J gene segment was required. A rearrangement counted as productive if the CDR3 had no stop codons and remained in frame with V and J, and every other rearrangement counted as non-productive. Following IMGT convention, CDR3 was defined as the stretch from the second conserved V-encoded cysteine up to the conserved J-encoded phenylalanine. Sequences without an unambiguous match to a single V gene segment were excluded from the earlier analysis of almost 600 of the donors. In an earlier analysis of approximately 590 of the donors, a V segment was called functional when productive rearrangements were above 56.7%, and segregating when the standard deviation between donors exceeded 5%. A statistical classification framework was built for diagnosing cytomegalovirus status from the catalog of TCR beta chain sequences. V and J gene assignment, in a later analysis, came from comparing TCR nucleotide sequences with IMGT/GENE-DB human TR gene sequences. Using the TCRdist pipeline, a later analysis assigned CDR3 sequences along with most-parsimonious VDJ recombination scenarios. In a later analysis, every TCR beta chain was defined by the combination of its CDR3 amino acid sequence and its V-gene family, and reads without a unique V-gene family were dropped. As a way to deal with suspected cross-contamination and a sequencing artifact, a later analysis dropped 450 to 600 nucleotide sequences that were highly shared and had low generation probability. For each public chain, a later analysis derived a clonal expansion index from normalized ranks of inferred template counts within each repertoire. Generation probabilities in a later analysis came from a VDJ recombination model fitted to out-of-frame rearrangements, and those results were checked against IGoR. A later analysis scored TCR-TCR, TCR-HLA and TCR-CMV co-occurrence with hypergeometric tests, applying a repertoire-size bias correction to TCR pairs. To estimate false discovery rates, a later analysis permuted the HLA or CMV assignments 20 times. A later analysis grouped co-occurring TCRs with DBSCAN, adding TCRdist sequence similarity when clustering within HLA-allele-positive subsets. Repertoires with fewer than 30,000 or more than 120,000 public chains, plus five repertoires with anomalous nucleotide sharing, were excluded from co-occurrence clustering. TCRdb's version of the immuneACCESS table is confined to in-frame rearrangements and falls short of the full clone set. An unresolved V gene accounts for under half of the shortfall where checked; the remainder is of unknown origin. V, J and clone size are those of that table, while D and trimming were read from the DNA. This specimen's table enumerates approximately 40,000 clones. The ten largest make up approximately 6.3% of the sample.

The research as a whole found: About 15 rarely observed V segments, including chromosome 9 orphons, were excluded from the earlier analysis of just under 600 of the donors because counts were too low. It was suggested by the authors that the approach could potentially be generalized to other disease states and immunological phenotypes. According to a later analysis, parvovirus B19, influenza, CMV and Epstein-Barr virus appeared linked to several top co-occurrence clusters. Compared with the approximately 670-donor mean, donors in an Asian-associated ancestry cluster had fewer N-insertions in productive TCRs, according to a later genetic analysis. Linkage disequilibrium might explain the correlated functional status among segregating V segments, but an unknown experimental factor could not be ruled out. This cohort had only TCR beta chains sequenced, and the lack of alpha or paired-chain data limited which features could be detected. An association between a missense DCLRE1C variant and V-gene and J-gene trimming of TCR beta chains was found in a later genetic analysis and replicated in an independent cohort. In a later analysis, the rate of TCR association differed among HLA loci, with DRB1 alleles having the most associated TCRs and HLA-C alleles having the fewest. Compared with equally common non-associated chains, HLA-associated TCR beta chains in a later analysis were more clonally expanded and had lower generation probabilities. Roughly uniform sequencing depth across donors was assumed in presence/absence analyses, although this assumption may not hold. When HLA alleles, especially DR and DQ, strongly co-occurred, TCR associations were difficult to assign to individual alleles. The only immune exposure information available for the cohort was CMV serostatus. While some public TCRs were present in many individuals, most TCR sequences turned up only very rarely across donors. In vitro tests confirmed that a few of the cytomegalovirus-associated TCR beta chains recognize cytomegalovirus antigens. The sequencing pipeline was judged likely to have produced a cluster of highly shared sequence variants as a technical artifact. A total of fewer than 200 TCR beta chains were listed by the study as associated with cytomegalovirus. Because HLA typing was missing for some donors at each locus, association tests included only the typed subset. Because the 87-base-pair reads could not distinguish some IMGT-functional V segments, including TRBV6-2 and TRBV6-3, those segments were excluded. A further reported finding was that TCR beta sequences accurately predicted the HLA-A and HLA-B alleles for most subjects in the first cohort. According to a later analysis, most CMV-associated TCR beta chains appeared to be HLA-restricted, and the HLA associations seemed to be driven largely by CMV exposure. The classifier was reported to diagnose cytomegalovirus status with high specificity and sensitivity in both the original and validation cohorts. In an earlier analysis of 500 to 650 of the donors, most TCR beta V segments appeared in productive rearrangements about 87% or about 30% of the time, broadly matching IMGT annotations. In a later analysis, 15,000 to 20,000 TCR beta sequences were associated with specific HLA alleles at a false discovery rate of 0.05.

In total, roughly 670 healthy bone marrow donors made up the cohort. At the time of sampling, every cohort member was nominally healthy, though immune exposures that went unrecorded were likely present. CMV serostatus was positive for roughly 290 and negative for 352 of the 666 cohort members, and was not recorded for this donor. Each donor provided a peripheral blood sample, and peripheral blood mononuclear cells were used for TCR beta sequencing. Genomic DNA was extracted from the blood cell samples with the Qiagen DNeasy Blood Extraction Kit. This clonotype was obtained from a human donor in good health. Rearrangement joined TRBV28 to TRBJ2-7, with 11 bases in between that match TRBD1. The sequenced sample was PBMCs. The sequence in DNA is TGTGCCAGCAGTCTACCGGGACAGGGGGACGAGCAGTACTTC. Translation gives CASSLPGQGDEQYF.